This TCR beta chain appears in the sequencing data of a study of shared clonotypes between healthy human individuals. Clones were sequenced by immunoSEQ multiplex PCR, and TCRdb holds only the in-frame ones, with some missing. The table has about half a million clones, roughly 78% seen once. This receptor was identified in a woman aged 40-49 years in good health. Some clones in this sample may be carry-over from other donors' samples. The specimen sequenced was PBMCs.

This CDR3 is CASSLTPGLVTEAFF. Written as DNA, the CDR3 is TGTGCCAGCAGCTTGACCCCGGGGCTGGTCACTGAAGCTTTCTTT. The V gene is TRBV5-4, the J gene TRBJ1-1; D perhaps matches TRBD1 (5 bases). V lost 1 base, J lost 4 bases, and 14 bases lay in between. Germline CDR1 SGHNT, CDR2 YYREEE (reference sequence). The CDR3 has 15 amino acids.